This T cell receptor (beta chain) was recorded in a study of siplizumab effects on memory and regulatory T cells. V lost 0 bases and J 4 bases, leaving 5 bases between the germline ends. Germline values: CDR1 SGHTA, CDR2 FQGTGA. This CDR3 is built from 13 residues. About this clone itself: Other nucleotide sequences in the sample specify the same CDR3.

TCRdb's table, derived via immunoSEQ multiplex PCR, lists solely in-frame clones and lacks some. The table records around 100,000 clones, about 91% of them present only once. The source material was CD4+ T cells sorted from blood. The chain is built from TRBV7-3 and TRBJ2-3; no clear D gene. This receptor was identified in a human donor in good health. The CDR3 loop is CASSLTGADTQYF. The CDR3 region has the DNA TGTGCCAGCAGCTTAACCGGCGCAGATACGCAGTATTTT. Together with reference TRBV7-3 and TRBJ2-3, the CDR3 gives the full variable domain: GAGVSQTPSNKVTEKGKYVELRCDPISGHTALYWYRQSLGQGPEFLIYFQGTGAADDSGLPNDRFFAVRPEGSVSTLKIQRTERGDSAVYLCASSLTGADTQYFGPGTRLTVL.